This T cell receptor (beta chain) was sequenced during a study (dated by TCRdb to the mid-2010s). With regard to the full study: The study set out to test whether tumor-infiltrating Tregs in breast cancer get recruited from blood Tregs or are instead converted in situ from other CD4+ T cell subsets. What the authors observed across the whole study: Validation in the larger cohort was restricted to a single TCR beta V-J rearrangement rather than whole repertoires. Tumor memory CD4+ T cell TCR gene usage clustered with blood and lymph node memory CD4+ cells and lymph node naive CD4+ cells. The greatest overlap of tumor-infiltrating Treg TCR alpha and beta sequences was observed with tumor naive CD4+ T cells, followed by blood naive CD4+ T cells.

Full-length TCR variable regions were amplified by 5' RACE PCR with constant-region reverse primers, and semi-nested PCR with Nested Universal Primer A was subsequently performed. Using the ReliaPrep RNA Cell Miniprep System, total RNA was extracted, and the SMARTer RACE 5'/3' Kit was then used to reverse transcribe the RNA into 5'RACE-ready cDNA. An Illumina MiSeq was used to sequence the full-length TCR alpha and beta libraries, which had been barcoded with multiplex adaptors. The original pipeline was this. For each of nine subset-tissue groups, sequencing data from the five patients were pooled, and the groups were then compared using unsupervised clustering of TCR gene usage. The Morisita-Horn index was used to calculate repertoire similarity, with shared sequences weighted according to their contribution to each repertoire. The public reads were run again by TCRdb, first through fastp at Q25 and then through MiXCR, and only productive beta chains were kept. Each CDR3 protein gets just one entry, which takes the most common genes and DNA from the rows behind it. TCRdb's processing, not the authors' own work, is the source of the V and J calls. For this sample there are fewer than 60,000 distinct CDR3 sequences; roughly 28% appear just once. The ten top clones hold approximately 2.3% of the sample.

The Miltenyi Naive CD4+ T Cell Isolation kit was used to purify naive CD4+ T cells, and Tregs were depleted with CD25 microbeads. Tregs, naive and memory CD4+ T cells from tumor, blood and ipsilateral draining lymph nodes of roughly 5 breast cancer patients underwent full-length TCR alpha and beta sequencing. Ficoll density gradient centrifugation was used to isolate mononuclear cells from lymph nodes or from roughly 54 ml of peripheral blood. Sorted cell populations were confirmed by FACS to exceed 90% purity. This clonotype was found many times. There is no known antigen for this receptor. No base quality values were provided; no much bigger clone lies one nucleotide off. The sequenced material came from naive CD4+ T cells sorted from blood. Interpreted using the paper, the cell subset or site label stands for: naive CD4+ T cells, CD4+CD45RA+CD25-. This sequence was found in a female donor with breast cancer.

At the DNA level, the sequence is TGCGCCAGCAGCTTGGATACGAACACTGAAGCTTTCTTT. This yields the protein CASSLDTNTEAFF. This chain joins TRBV5-1 to TRBJ1-1; too little of a D gene remains to name it. The CDR3 spans 13 residues, from the cysteine through the phenylalanine. Just the 39-base CDR3 DNA is kept, in frame starting at base 1. V is clipped by 0 bases and J by 1 base, and the sequence between their germline boundaries is 4 bases long. CDR1 SGHRS and CDR2 YFSETQ were looked up in the germline V gene.